This TCR beta chain was found in a study of T cell repertoires in cytomegalovirus infection. Study at large: Matching HLA type and CMV infection were both indicated by public TCR beta signatures. Study outcomes and limitations: The cumulative frequency of public TCR beta families distinguished individuals who carried CMV together with the relevant HLA. Predominance within the ex vivo response was attributable to HLA-C-restricted CMV-specific TCR beta clonotypes.

Trimming removed 3 bases at V and 7 bases at J, with 20 bases between. The CDR3 is made up of 16 amino acids. Germline assignment: CDR1 SNHLY and CDR2 FYNNEI. On this clonotype: Its antigen is currently unknown.

MiXCR was run by TCRdb on the reads, yielding one entry per CDR3 protein. The sample has approximately 400,000 distinct CDR3 sequences; under 40% are singletons. The rearrangement links TRBV2 to TRBJ2-3; D not resolved. The sample taken for sequencing was PBMCs. The sequence came from a human donor in good health (CMV status not recorded). Some clones in this sample may be carry-over from other donors' samples. CDR3 amino acids: CASSDPIVRSSYTQYF. CDR3 DNA: TGTGCCAGCAGTGACCCAATCGTTCGAAGCTCTTATACGCAGTATTTT. The full variable domain, with the rest looked up from reference TRBV2 and TRBJ2-3, is EPEVTQTPSHQVTQMGQEVILRCVPISNHLYFYWYRQILGQKVEFLVSFYNNEISEKSEIFDDQFSVERPDGSNFTLKIRSTKLEDSAMYFCASSDPIVRSSYTQYFGPGTRLTVL.